The T cell receptor beta chain under discussion was sequenced for a study of cytomegalovirus exposure and HLA in healthy donors. The study's findings and limits: Follow-up analysis found HLA locus-dependent TCR association rates, highest for DRB1 and lowest for HLA-C.

CDR1 SGHVS and CDR2 FQNEAQ come from the germline V gene. The V gene lost 3 bases and the J gene lost 7 bases, with 12 bases spanning the gap. The CDR3 runs 13 residues. Concerning this clone itself: Its antigen is undetermined.

The PCR was carried out with 60 Vbeta primers and 13 Jbeta primers. TCRdb's table, derived via immunoSEQ multiplex PCR, lists solely in-frame clones and lacks some. The sample gives around 130,000 clones, more than 65% of which show up once; 1.5% to 2% is in the top ten. The TCR originated in a woman aged 25 to 39 in good health and CMV-seronegative. The sample consisted of PBMCs. The chain uses TRBV7-8 and TRBJ1-2, with unresolved D. CDR3 loop: CASSFWRESGYTF. The CDR3 DNA follows: TGTGCCAGCAGCTTTTGGAGGGAGTCTGGCTACACCTTC.